The clone carrying this T cell receptor beta chain was seen a few times. The data are from a study of T-cell memory formation after mild COVID-19. Study summary: There were largely donor-specific TCR clusters.

Trimming left V 2 bases short and J 5 bases short, with 10 bases between. CDR3 length: 14 residues. Germline V CDR1 and CDR2: SGHTA, FQGTGA. Each CDR3 protein is one row after TCRdb ran MiXCR on the 5' RACE reads. This table holds 400,000 to 500,000 distinct CDR3 sequences, approximately 24% found once. This receptor was identified in an adult woman who had mild COVID-19 (a few samples of this study predate the infection). Cell type and time point are not known. The chain links TRBV7-3 to TRBJ1-5; weak D call: TRBD1 (5 bases). The sequenced sample consisted of PBMCs or a T cell subset sorted from them (not recorded which). The CDR3 sequence: CASSLQGADQPQHF. The CDR3 DNA reads as TGTGCCAGCAGCTTACAGGGTGCGGATCAGCCCCAGCATTTT.